This T cell receptor beta chain comes out of a study of cytomegalovirus exposure and HLA in healthy donors. General observations from the study: CMV antigen specificity was confirmed in vitro for three CMV-associated chains.

The PCR had 60 Vbeta and 13 Jbeta primers. Sequencing was performed with immunoSEQ multiplex PCR; in TCRdb, only in-frame clones are kept and a portion is missing. The repertoire consists of some 140,000 clones, with about 68% occurring once and the leading ten covering 1.6%. Each donor was healthy, and each was a bone marrow donor. Germline CDR1 and CDR2: SEHNR and FQNEAQ (reference sequence). CDR3 size: 17 residues. The V and J ends lost 3 bases and 4 bases, in that order; junction bases with no gene match: 9. This clone has more than one count but fewer than ten. Its target is unknown. The sequenced sample was PBMCs. The sequence came from a human donor in good health. The chain carries TRBV7-9 and TRBJ2-3; 11 positions match TRBD1. CDR3 DNA: TGTGCCAGCAGCTTTGTGAGGACAGGGGGCTTCGCAGATACGCAGTATTTT. Translation: CASSFVRTGGFADTQYF.